The rows below give T cell receptor beta chains drawn from one sample of a study of blood T cell repertoires in COVID-19. Method: immunoSEQ multiplex PCR; TCRdb's copy keeps in-frame clones and lacks some. The sample lists about 32,000 clones, around 88% occurring once. The specimen sequenced was peripheral blood. These receptors all come from a woman between 70 and 85 years old with active COVID-19. Both conserved end residues are part of each CDR3. Fields, in order: D gene, clone size, J gene, V gene, CDR3 protein, CDR3 DNA. The D gene is left open where the match is weak. Expanded clones are given a class, and other clones once, few, many or no size at all.

TRBD1	.	TRBJ2-5	TRBV2	CASSPGQGALKTQYF	TGTGCCAGCAGCCCCGGACAGGGAGCCTTAAAGACCCAGTACTTC
.	.	TRBJ2-5	TRBV3-1/TRBV3-2	CASSQDPDKGRETQYF	TGTGCCAGCAGCCAAGATCCCGACAAGGGGAGGGAGACCCAGTACTTC
.	.	TRBJ1-5	TRBV7-2	CASSPTGASNQPQHF	TGTGCCAGCAGCCCGACAGGAGCTAGCAATCAGCCCCAGCATTTT
.	.	TRBJ1-1	TRBV5-4	CASSADLNTEAFF	TGTGCCAGCAGCGCGGACTTGAACACTGAAGCTTTCTTT
TRBD1	.	TRBJ1-1	TRBV9	CASSVSGQGAEAFF	TGTGCCAGCAGCGTTTCCGGACAGGGCGCTGAAGCTTTCTTT
TRBD1	once	TRBJ1-6	TRBV28	CASSLGTGGFSPLHF	TGTGCCAGCAGTTTAGGGACAGGGGGGTTTTCACCCCTCCACTTT
.	.	TRBJ1-3	TRBV28	CASSLSGHGNTIYF	TGTGCCAGCAGTTTATCAGGGCATGGAAACACCATATATTTT
.	.	TRBJ1-2	TRBV15	CATSRERDTGYTF	TGTGCCACCAGCAGAGAGAGGGACACGGGCTACACCTTC
.	.	TRBJ1-2	TRBV21-1	CASSSRSTGNYGYTF	TGTGCCAGCAGCTCACGCTCGACAGGGAACTATGGCTACACCTTC
TRBD2	.	TRBJ2-5	TRBV27	CASSSQALAGVETQYF	TGTGCCAGCAGTTCCCAGGCACTAGCGGGGGTAGAGACCCAGTACTTC
.	.	TRBJ2-1	TRBV18	CASSPRADINEQFF	TGTGCCAGCTCACCACGAGCCGATATCAATGAGCAGTTCTTC
TRBD2	.	TRBJ2-1	TRBV6-5	CASSYSPRLAGEQFF	TGTGCCAGCAGTTACTCACCTAGACTAGCGGGAGAGCAGTTCTTC
.	.	TRBJ2-7	TRBV6-5	CASRPDRSLGEQYF	TGTGCCAGCAGACCCGACAGGTCCCTCGGGGAGCAGTACTTC
.	.	TRBJ2-6	TRBV2	CASSYWAPGANVLTF	TGTGCCAGCAGTTATTGGGCTCCTGGGGCCAACGTCCTGACTTTC
.	.	TRBJ1-5	TRBV27	CASSLGRGSQPQHF	TGTGCCAGCAGTTTAGGCAGGGGCAGTCAGCCCCAGCATTTT
TRBD1	.	TRBJ2-2	TRBV5-1	CASSPRTGPTGELFF	TGCGCCAGCAGCCCCAGGACAGGGCCCACCGGGGAGCTGTTTTTT
TRBD2	once	TRBJ2-5	TRBV27	CASRNLRLAGKETQYF	TGTGCCAGCAGAAACCTCCGACTAGCGGGAAAAGAGACCCAGTACTTC
.	.	TRBJ2-1	TRBV5-1	CASSLRVANNEQFF	TGCGCCAGCAGTCTCCGGGTGGCCAACAATGAGCAGTTCTTC
TRBD1	.	TRBJ2-7	TRBV6-1	CASSEMKQGVYEQYF	TGTGCCAGCAGTGAAATGAAACAGGGGGTCTACGAGCAGTACTTC
TRBD2	.	TRBJ2-7	TRBV3-1/TRBV3-2	CASSQGLAGVEQYF	TGTGCCAGCAGCCAAGGACTAGCGGGCGTAGAGCAGTACTTC
.	once	TRBJ2-6	TRBV4-3	CASSQAIQASGANVLTF	TGCGCCAGCAGCCAAGCCATACAGGCCTCTGGGGCCAACGTCCTGACTTTC